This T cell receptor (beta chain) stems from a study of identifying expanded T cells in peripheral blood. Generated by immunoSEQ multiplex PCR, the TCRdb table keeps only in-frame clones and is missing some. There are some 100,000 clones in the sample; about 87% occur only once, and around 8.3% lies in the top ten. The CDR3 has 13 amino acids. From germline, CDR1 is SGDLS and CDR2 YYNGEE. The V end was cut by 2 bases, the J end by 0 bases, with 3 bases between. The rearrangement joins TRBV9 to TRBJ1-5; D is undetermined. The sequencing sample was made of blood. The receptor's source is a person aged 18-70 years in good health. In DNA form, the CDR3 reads TGTGCCAGCAGCGTTAGTAGCAATCAGCCCCAGCATTTT. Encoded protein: CASSVSSNQPQHF.